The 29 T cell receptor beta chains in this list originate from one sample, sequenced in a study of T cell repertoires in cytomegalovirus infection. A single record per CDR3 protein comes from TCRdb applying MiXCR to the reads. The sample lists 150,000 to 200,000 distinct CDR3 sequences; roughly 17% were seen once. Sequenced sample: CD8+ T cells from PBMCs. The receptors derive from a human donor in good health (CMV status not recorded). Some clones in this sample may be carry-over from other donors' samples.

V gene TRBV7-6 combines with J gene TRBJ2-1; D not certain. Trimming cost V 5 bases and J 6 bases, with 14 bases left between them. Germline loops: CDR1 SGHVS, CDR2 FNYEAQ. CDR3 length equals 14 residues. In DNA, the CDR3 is TGTGCCAGCAGCCCGATTTGGGGTTCCAATGAGCAGTTCTTC. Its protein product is CASSPIWGSNEQFF.

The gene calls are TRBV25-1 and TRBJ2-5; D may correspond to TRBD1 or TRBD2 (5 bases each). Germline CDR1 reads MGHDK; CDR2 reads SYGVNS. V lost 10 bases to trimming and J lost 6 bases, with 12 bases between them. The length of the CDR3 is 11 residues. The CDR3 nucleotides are TGTGCCACCCACTCGGGGCAGACCCAGTACTTC. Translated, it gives CATHSGQTQYF. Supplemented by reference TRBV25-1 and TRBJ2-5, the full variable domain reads EADIYQTPRYLVIGTGKKITLECSQTMGHDKMYWYQQDPGMELHLIHYSYGVNSTEKGDLSSESTVSRIRTEHFPLTLESARPSHTSQYLCATHSGQTQYFGPGTRLLVL.

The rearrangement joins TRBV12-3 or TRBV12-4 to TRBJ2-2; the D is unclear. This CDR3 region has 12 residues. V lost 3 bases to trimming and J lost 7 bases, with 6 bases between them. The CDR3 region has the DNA TGTGCCAGCAGTTTCGGTATCGGGGAGCTGTTTTTT. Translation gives CASSFGIGELFF.

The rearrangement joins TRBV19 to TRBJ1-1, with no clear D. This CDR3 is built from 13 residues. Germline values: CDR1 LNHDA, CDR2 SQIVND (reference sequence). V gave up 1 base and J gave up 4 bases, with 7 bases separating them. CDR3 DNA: TGTGCCAGTAGTATAGTGACTTCCACTGAAGCTTTCTTT. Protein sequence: CASSIVTSTEAFF.

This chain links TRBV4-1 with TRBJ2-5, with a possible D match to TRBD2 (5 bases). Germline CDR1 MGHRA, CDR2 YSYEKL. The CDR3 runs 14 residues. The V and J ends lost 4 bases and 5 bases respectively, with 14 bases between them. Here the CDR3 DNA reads TGCGCCAGCAGCCTTCCTGGATTAGCGGAGACCCAGTACTTC. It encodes CASSLPGLAETQYF.

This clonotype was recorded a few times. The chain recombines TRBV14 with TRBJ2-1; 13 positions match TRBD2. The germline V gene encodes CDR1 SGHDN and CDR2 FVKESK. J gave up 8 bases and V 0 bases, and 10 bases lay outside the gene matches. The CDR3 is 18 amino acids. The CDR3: CASSQDFSGTSGDHEQFF. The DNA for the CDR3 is TGTGCCAGCAGCCAAGATTTTTCCGGGACTAGCGGGGACCATGAGCAGTTCTTC.

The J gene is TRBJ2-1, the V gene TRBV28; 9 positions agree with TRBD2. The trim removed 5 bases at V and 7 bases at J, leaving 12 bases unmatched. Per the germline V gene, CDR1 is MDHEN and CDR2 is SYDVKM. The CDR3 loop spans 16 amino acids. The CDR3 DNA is TGTGCCAGCAGTCCCCTCTTCGCGGGAGGGTGGAATGAGCAGTTCTTC. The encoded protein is CASSPLFAGGWNEQFF.

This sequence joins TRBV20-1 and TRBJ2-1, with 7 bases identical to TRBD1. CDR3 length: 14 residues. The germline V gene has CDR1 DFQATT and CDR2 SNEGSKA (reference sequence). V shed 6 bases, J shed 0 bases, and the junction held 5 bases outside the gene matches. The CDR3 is CSASGQISYNEQFF. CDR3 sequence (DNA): TGCAGTGCCTCGGGACAGATCTCCTACAATGAGCAGTTCTTC.

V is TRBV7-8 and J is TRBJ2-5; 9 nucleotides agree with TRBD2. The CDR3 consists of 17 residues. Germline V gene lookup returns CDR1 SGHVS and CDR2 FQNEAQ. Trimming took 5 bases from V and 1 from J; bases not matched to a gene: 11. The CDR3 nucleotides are TGTGCCAGCAGCCTCCCCGCGGGAGGGAGACGCCAAGAGACCCAGTACTTC. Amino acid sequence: CASSLPAGGRRQETQYF.

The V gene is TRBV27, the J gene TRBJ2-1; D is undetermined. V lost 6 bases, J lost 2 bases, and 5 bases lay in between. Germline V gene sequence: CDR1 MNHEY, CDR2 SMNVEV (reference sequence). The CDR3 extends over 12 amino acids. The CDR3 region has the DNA TGTGCCAGCAGACGAACCTACAATGAGCAGTTCTTC. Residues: CASRRTYNEQFF.

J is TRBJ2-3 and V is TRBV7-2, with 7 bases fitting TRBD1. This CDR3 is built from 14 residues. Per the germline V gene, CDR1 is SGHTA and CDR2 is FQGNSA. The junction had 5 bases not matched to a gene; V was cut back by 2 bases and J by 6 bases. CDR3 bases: TGTGCCAGCAGCTTAAACAGGGGTGTTGATACGCAGTATTTT. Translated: CASSLNRGVDTQYF.

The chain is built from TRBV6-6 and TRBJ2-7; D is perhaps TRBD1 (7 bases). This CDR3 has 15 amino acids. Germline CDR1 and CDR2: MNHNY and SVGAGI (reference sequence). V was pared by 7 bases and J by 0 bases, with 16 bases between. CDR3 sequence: CASIPRGESSYEQYF. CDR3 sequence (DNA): TGTGCCAGCATTCCCAGGGGGGAGAGCTCCTACGAGCAGTACTTC.

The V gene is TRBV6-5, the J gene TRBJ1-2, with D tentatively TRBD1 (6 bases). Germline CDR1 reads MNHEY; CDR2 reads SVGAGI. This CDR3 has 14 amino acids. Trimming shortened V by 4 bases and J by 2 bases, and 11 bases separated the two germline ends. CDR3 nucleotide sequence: TGTGCCAGCAGTTGGCAGGGGAAAAACTATGGCTACACCTTC. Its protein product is CASSWQGKNYGYTF.

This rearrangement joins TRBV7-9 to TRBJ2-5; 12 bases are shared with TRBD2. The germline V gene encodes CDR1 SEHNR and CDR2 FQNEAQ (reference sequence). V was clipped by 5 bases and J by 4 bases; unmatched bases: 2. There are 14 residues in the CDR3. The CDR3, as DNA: TGTGCCAGCAGCAGACTAGCGGGAGCAGAGACCCAGTACTTC. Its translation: CASSRLAGAETQYF.

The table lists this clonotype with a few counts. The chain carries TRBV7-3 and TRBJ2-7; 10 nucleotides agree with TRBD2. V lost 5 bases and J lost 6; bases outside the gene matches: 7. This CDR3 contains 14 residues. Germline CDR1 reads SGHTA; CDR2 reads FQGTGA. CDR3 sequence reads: CASSPAGGPVEQYF. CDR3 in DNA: TGTGCCAGCAGCCCAGCGGGAGGGCCGGTCGAGCAGTACTTC.

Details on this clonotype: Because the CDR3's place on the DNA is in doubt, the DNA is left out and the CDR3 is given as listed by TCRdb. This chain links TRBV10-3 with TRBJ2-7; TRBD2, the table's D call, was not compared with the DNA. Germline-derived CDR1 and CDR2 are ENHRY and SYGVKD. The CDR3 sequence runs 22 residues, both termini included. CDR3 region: CAISRTGRGEQYFGPGKSEQYF.

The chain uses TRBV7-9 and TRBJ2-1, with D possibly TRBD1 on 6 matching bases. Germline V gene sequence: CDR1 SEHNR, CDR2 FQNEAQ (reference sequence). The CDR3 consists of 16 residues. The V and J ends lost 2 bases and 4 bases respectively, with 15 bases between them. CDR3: CASSLIYDRLYNEQFF. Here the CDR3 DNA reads TGTGCCAGCAGCTTAATTTACGACAGGCTGTACAATGAGCAGTTCTTC.

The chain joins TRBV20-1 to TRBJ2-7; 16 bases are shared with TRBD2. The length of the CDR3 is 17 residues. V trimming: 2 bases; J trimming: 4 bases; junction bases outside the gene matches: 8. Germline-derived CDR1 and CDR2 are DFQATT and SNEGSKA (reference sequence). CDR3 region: CSARPPGLAGGPYEQYF. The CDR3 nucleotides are TGCAGTGCTAGACCCCCGGGACTAGCGGGAGGGCCTTACGAGCAGTACTTC.

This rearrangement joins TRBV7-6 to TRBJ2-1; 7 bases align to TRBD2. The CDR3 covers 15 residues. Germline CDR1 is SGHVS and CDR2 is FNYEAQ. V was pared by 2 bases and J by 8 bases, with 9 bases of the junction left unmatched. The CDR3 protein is CASSLSWTSVDEQFF. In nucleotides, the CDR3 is TGTGCCAGCAGCTTAAGCTGGACTAGTGTGGATGAGCAGTTCTTC.

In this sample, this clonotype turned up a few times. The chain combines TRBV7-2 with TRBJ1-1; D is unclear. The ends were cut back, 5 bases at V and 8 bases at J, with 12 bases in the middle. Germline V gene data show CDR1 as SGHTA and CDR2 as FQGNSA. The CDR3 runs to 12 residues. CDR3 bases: TGTGCCAGCAGCCCTACTGGACCCGAAGCTTTCTTT. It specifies CASSPTGPEAFF.

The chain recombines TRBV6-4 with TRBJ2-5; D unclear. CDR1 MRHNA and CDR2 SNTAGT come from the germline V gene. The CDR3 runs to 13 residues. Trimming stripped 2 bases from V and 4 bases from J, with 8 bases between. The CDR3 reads CASSDLSLETQYF. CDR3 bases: TGTGCCAGCAGTGACCTGTCCTTAGAGACCCAGTACTTC.

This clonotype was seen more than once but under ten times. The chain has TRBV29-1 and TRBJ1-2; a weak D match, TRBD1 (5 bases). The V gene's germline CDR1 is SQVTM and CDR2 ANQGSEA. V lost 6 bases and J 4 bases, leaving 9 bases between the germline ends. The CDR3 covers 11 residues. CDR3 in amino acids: CSVPRGYGYTF. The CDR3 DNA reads TGCAGCGTCCCAAGGGGCTATGGCTACACCTTC.

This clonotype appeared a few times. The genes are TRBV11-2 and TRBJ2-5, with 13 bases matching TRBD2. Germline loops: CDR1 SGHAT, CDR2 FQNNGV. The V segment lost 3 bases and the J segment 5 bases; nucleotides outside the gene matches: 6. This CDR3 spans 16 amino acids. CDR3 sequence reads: CASSFTSGRALETQYF. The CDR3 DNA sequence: TGTGCCAGCAGCTTTACTAGCGGGAGGGCCTTGGAGACCCAGTACTTC.

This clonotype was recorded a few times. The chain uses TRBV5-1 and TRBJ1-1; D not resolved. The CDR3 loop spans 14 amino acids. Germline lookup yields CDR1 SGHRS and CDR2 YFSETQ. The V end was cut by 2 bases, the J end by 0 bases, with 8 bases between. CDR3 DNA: TGCGCCAGCAGCTTTGAGATGTTGAACACTGAAGCTTTCTTT. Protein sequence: CASSFEMLNTEAFF.

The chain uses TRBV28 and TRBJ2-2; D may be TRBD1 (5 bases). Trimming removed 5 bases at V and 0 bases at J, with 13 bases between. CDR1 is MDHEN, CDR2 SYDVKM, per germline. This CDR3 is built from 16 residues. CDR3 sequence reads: CASSPDSPANTGELFF. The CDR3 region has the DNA TGTGCCAGCAGTCCAGACAGTCCTGCGAACACCGGGGAGCTGTTTTTT.

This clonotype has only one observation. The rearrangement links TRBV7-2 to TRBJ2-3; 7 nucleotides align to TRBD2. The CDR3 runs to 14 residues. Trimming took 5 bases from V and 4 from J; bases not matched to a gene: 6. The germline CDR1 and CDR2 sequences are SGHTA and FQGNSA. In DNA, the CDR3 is TGTGCCAGCAGCCCAGCGGGGAGCCCAGATACGCAGTATTTT. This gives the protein CASSPAGSPDTQYF.

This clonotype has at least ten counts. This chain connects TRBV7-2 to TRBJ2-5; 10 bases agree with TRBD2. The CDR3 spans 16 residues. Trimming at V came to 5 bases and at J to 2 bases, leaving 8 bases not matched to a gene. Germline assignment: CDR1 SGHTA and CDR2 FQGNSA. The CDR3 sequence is CASSTHSGRYQETQYF. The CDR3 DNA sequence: TGTGCCAGCAGCACCCATAGCGGGAGGTATCAAGAGACCCAGTACTTC.

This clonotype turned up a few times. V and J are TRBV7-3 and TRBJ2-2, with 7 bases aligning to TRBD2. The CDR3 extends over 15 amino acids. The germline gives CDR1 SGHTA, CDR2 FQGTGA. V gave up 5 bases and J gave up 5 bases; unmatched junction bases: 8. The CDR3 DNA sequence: TGTGCCAGCAGCCCCACGGGGGGAAGGACCGGGGAGCTGTTTTTT. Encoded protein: CASSPTGGRTGELFF.

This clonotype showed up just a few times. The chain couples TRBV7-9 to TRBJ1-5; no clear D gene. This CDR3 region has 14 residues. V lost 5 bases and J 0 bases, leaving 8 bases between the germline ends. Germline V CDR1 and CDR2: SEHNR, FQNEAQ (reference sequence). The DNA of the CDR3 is TGTGCCAGCAGCCAACCTTATAGCAATCAGCCCCAGCATTTT. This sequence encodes CASSQPYSNQPQHF.